The rows below give T cell receptor beta chains drawn from one sample of a study of PD-L1 blockade in urothelial cancer. Here immunoSEQ multiplex PCR was the method, and the copy in TCRdb shows in-frame clones only, minus some. The sample yields around 50,000 clones, under 85% seen once. This specimen consisted of PBMCs, obtained around atezolizumab (anti-PD-L1) treatment. Receptor source: a man between 50 and 59 years old with urothelial cancer. Both conserved end residues are part of each CDR3. The D gene is left open where the match is weak. Clone size is stated in some rows and not others, as once, few, many or a class when expanded.

d_gene,j_gene,v_gene,abundance,CDR3nt,CDR3aa
TRBD2,TRBJ2-7,TRBV7-9,-,TGTGCCAGCAGCATATGGGGTCTAAGCGGGAGCCGGGCATCCTACGAGCAGTACTTC,CASSIWGLSGSRASYEQYF
TRBD1,TRBJ1-2,TRBV15,-,TGTGCCACCAGCAGAGATCAGGGACAGGCCTTTGGCTACACCTTC,CATSRDQGQAFGYTF
-,TRBJ2-7,TRBV7-8,-,TGTGCCAGCAGGAGCAGGGCAGGTTCCTACTACGAGCAGTACTTC,CASRSRAGSYYEQYF
TRBD1,TRBJ1-2,TRBV7-9,once,TGTGCCAGCAGCTTATGGCACAGGGGTAACTATGGCTACACCTTC,CASSLWHRGNYGYTF
-,TRBJ2-7,TRBV7-9,-,TGTGCCAGCAGCTCGGACAGGGAGGGGACCTACGAGCAGTACTTC,CASSSDREGTYEQYF
-,TRBJ1-1,TRBV11-2,-,TGTGCCAGCAGCTCCCGGGAAACCACTGAAGCTTTCTTT,CASSSRETTEAFF
-,TRBJ2-5,TRBV19,-,TGTGCCAGTAGTAAGGAGGTAGGGGGTTGGACCCAGTACTTC,CASSKEVGGWTQYF
-,TRBJ2-7,TRBV4-3,-,TGCGCCAGCAGCCGAGGGATCGGCGGTATCTACGAGCAGTACTTC,CASSRGIGGIYEQYF
TRBD2,TRBJ2-7,TRBV5-4,-,TGTGCCAGCAGCTTGCGTAGCGGGAGCTCCTACGAGCAGTACTTC,CASSLRSGSSYEQYF
-,TRBJ1-4,TRBV12-5,-,TGTGCTAGTGGACCTGGACGGGGTATCGAAAAACTGTTTTTT,CASGPGRGIEKLFF
-,TRBJ2-5,TRBV18,-,TGTGCCAGCTCACCCCTTACTGGACAGCTACAAGAGACCCAGTACTTC,CASSPLTGQLQETQYF
-,TRBJ2-3,TRBV18,-,TGTGCCAGCTCACCACGGTGGCAGGACAACACAGATACGCAGTATTTT,CASSPRWQDNTDTQYF
TRBD1,TRBJ1-4,TRBV5-1,-,TGCGCCAGCAGCAGGAACGGACAGGGGACAACTAATGAAAAACTGTTTTTT,CASSRNGQGTTNEKLFF
TRBD1,TRBJ2-7,TRBV11-2,-,TGTGCCAGCAGCTTAGTAGGGGGCCGAGACAGGGGGCTTTTCGAGCAGTACTTC,CASSLVGGRDRGLFEQYF
-,TRBJ2-3,TRBV2,-,TGTGCCAGCAGCACCTACACAGATACGCAGTATTTT,CASSTYTDTQYF
TRBD1,TRBJ1-5,TRBV7-2,-,TGTGCCAGCAGCTTGGGGTCAGGGGGCTGGAATCAGCCCCAGCATTTT,CASSLGSGGWNQPQHF
TRBD2,TRBJ2-4,TRBV2,few,TGTGCCAGCAGTGACTCAGGGAGGCGGGGGAGGGTCGGGTACTTC,CASSDSGRRGRVGYF
TRBD2,TRBJ2-3,TRBV2,-,TGTGCCAGCAGTTCCGGACTAGCGGGGGGTTATACGCAGTATTTT,CASSSGLAGGYTQYF
-,TRBJ1-1,TRBV7-7,-,TGTGCCAGCAGCTTAGAGGCGGGCACTGAAGCTTTCTTT,CASSLEAGTEAFF
-,TRBJ1-6,TRBV18,-,TGTGCCAGCTCATCCCAGGGGATCCATAATTCACCCCTCCACTTT,CASSSQGIHNSPLHF
-,TRBJ2-7,TRBV5-1,-,TGCGCCAGCAGCTTAAGACTAGGGCGCGAGCAGTACTTC,CASSLRLGREQYF
TRBD1,TRBJ1-1,TRBV28,-,TGTGCCAGCAGTTTACCCCCAGCGACAGGGTTGGTCACTGAAGCTTTCTTT,CASSLPPATGLVTEAFF
TRBD1,TRBJ1-2,TRBV6-5,-,TGTGCCAGCAGCCTTCAGGGGGCGGGTGGCTACACCTTC,CASSLQGAGGYTF
TRBD1,TRBJ1-4,TRBV9,-,TGTGCCAGCAGCCCCCGTCCGGGGACAGCGCGGGATGAAAAACTGTTTTTT,CASSPRPGTARDEKLFF
-,TRBJ2-1,TRBV7-2,-,TGTGCCAGCAGCTTAGCAGGACTCGCTAGAGAGCAGTTCTTC,CASSLAGLAREQFF
-,TRBJ2-5,TRBV5-1,-,TGCGCCAGCAGCCCGGGGGGCCTACAAGAGACCCAGTACTTC,CASSPGGLQETQYF
-,TRBJ2-1,TRBV4-1,few,TGCGCCAGCAGCCAACCGACAGGTAGCTCCTACAATGAGCAGTTCTTC,CASSQPTGSSYNEQFF
TRBD2,TRBJ2-5,TRBV6-1,-,TGTGCCAGCAGGTCTAGCGGGAGGGAGACCCAGTACTTC,CASRSSGRETQYF
TRBD1,TRBJ2-7,TRBV6-5,-,TGTGCCAGCAGTTACCGGGACAGCTACGAGCAGTACTTC,CASSYRDSYEQYF
-,TRBJ2-7,TRBV5-5,-,TGTGCCAGCAGCTCCTGGCAGGGGAACTACGAGCAGTACTTC,CASSSWQGNYEQYF
TRBD1,TRBJ1-5,TRBV5-4,-,TGTGCCAGCAGCTTGGCAGGGGGATTTCAGCCCCAGCATTTT,CASSLAGGFQPQHF
-,TRBJ1-6,TRBV30,few,TGTGCCTGGACCGGGTGGAGCAATAATTCACCCCTCCACTTT,CAWTGWSNNSPLHF
TRBD2,TRBJ2-3,TRBV29-1,many,TGCAGCGTCCTAGCGGGAGGGAACGTAGATACGCAGTATTTT,CSVLAGGNVDTQYF
TRBD2,TRBJ2-7,TRBV14,-,TGTGCCAGCAGCTCGTTCGGACTAGCGGGATCCTACGAGCAGTACTTC,CASSSFGLAGSYEQYF
-,TRBJ1-4,TRBV19,-,TGTGCCAGTGGGGAGGGCCATCGTAATGAAAAACTGTTTTTT,CASGEGHRNEKLFF
TRBD1,TRBJ1-2,TRBV6-6,-,TGTGCCAGCAGTTCGGGACAGGGGGCCGTCGGCTACACCTTC,CASSSGQGAVGYTF
-,TRBJ1-1,TRBV30,-,TGTGCCTGGAATGAAGGACTCTTGAACACTGAAGCTTTCTTT,CAWNEGLLNTEAFF
TRBD1,TRBJ1-1,TRBV6-1,-,TGTGCCAGCAGTGACTTGGGACAGGGGCCTATGAACACTGAAGCTTTCTTT,CASSDLGQGPMNTEAFF
TRBD1,TRBJ1-2,TRBV27,-,TGTGCCAGCAGTTTCAACCGAGGGACAGTGGGAGGCTACACCTTC,CASSFNRGTVGGYTF
-,TRBJ2-7,TRBV11-2,-,TGTGCCAGCAGCTTAGCAGGGGCGGACGAGCAGTACTTC,CASSLAGADEQYF
TRBD2,TRBJ2-3,TRBV5-4,-,TGTGCCAGCAGTCCCGGGGTCCTAGCGGTTCTGAGTGGTACGCAGTATTTT,CASSPGVLAVLSGTQYF
-,TRBJ1-3,TRBV7-2,-,TGTGCCAGCAGCTTAAATTGGGTAGCTACTGGAAACACCATATATTTT,CASSLNWVATGNTIYF
TRBD2,TRBJ2-5,TRBV11-3,-,TGTGCCAGCAGCTTAGGGACTAGCGGGAGTTTAGAGACCCAGTACTTC,CASSLGTSGSLETQYF
-,TRBJ2-7,TRBV12-5,-,TGTGCTAGTAGCGTACAGGGCTACGAGCAGTACTTC,CASSVQGYEQYF
TRBD2,TRBJ2-1,TRBV19,-,TGTGCCAGTAGCTCAGGACTAGCTCGGGGTTCGGGTGAGCAGTTCTTC,CASSSGLARGSGEQFF
-,TRBJ1-2,TRBV19,once,TGTGCCAGTAGCGACAGGTCTTACTATGGCTACACCTTC,CASSDRSYYGYTF
-,TRBJ2-3,TRBV5-1,-,TGCGCCAGCAGCTACGACAGTGGCGTTTTTGATACGCAGTATTTT,CASSYDSGVFDTQYF
-,TRBJ1-5,TRBV25-1,-,TGTGCCAGCAGTGAATCAGGTAATGCCAAGCCCCAGCATTTT,CASSESGNAKPQHF
-,TRBJ1-4,TRBV7-7,-,TGTGCCAGCAGCCCAGGGACAAGGGATGAAAAACTGTTTTTT,CASSPGTRDEKLFF
TRBD1,TRBJ2-7,TRBV10-3,-,TGTGCCATCAGTGTACCCCGGACAGGGGTGGGGTACTACGAGCAGTACTTC,CAISVPRTGVGYYEQYF
-,TRBJ2-2,TRBV9,-,TGTGCCAGCACTACTAAGGCCGGGGAGCTGTTTTTT,CASTTKAGELFF
-,TRBJ1-2,TRBV10-3,once,TGTGCCATCAGTGAGTCTGGCAGTGGCTATGGCTACACCTTC,CAISESGSGYGYTF
-,TRBJ2-7,TRBV19,-,TGTGCCAGTAGTATCGCGGACAGAACCTACGAGCAGTACTTC,CASSIADRTYEQYF
TRBD1,TRBJ2-7,TRBV10-2,-,TGCGCCAGTAGGGACAGGCCCTCCTACGAGCAGTACTTC,CASRDRPSYEQYF
-,TRBJ2-5,TRBV11-3,-,TGTGCCAGCAGCGCAAACTTCGCGGAGACCCAGTACTTC,CASSANFAETQYF